The sequence of this T cell receptor (beta chain) was determined in a study of cytotoxic CD8 clonotypes in ibrutinib-treated CLL. Across the whole study: Samples yielded averages of some 240,000 productive templates and fewer than 95,000 productive rearrangements.

Method: immunoSEQ multiplex PCR; TCRdb's copy keeps in-frame clones and lacks some. The table includes around 310,000 clones, 70% to 80% detected once. Notes on the study in general: The public clonotypes identified were infrequent and showed contraction or stability on treatment. Sustained-remission and progressing patients were not sampled at matched times.

The CDR3 spans 16 residues. Germline V lookup: CDR1 SGHTA, CDR2 FQGNSA. As for this clone: What it binds is unknown. At one end the junction does not follow the germline gene, possibly because of a read error.

The sample was PBMCs, taken before ibrutinib treatment. The clonotype originates from a human donor with chronic lymphocytic leukemia. The V gene is TRBV7-2, the J gene TRBJ2-1; 11 bases agree with TRBD2. This chain's CDR3 is CASTLGGLAGYNEQFF. The DNA for the CDR3 is TGTGCCAGCACCTTAGGTGGACTAGCGGGCTACAATGAGCAGTTCTTC.